This T cell receptor (beta chain) was captured by sequencing in a study of a mutant IDH1 vaccine in newly diagnosed glioma. For the study at large: Vaccinations, eight in total, occurred in weeks 1, 3, 5, 7, 11, 15, 19, 23.

Concerning this clone itself: Its cognate antigen is unknown.

Time point here: week 5, during vaccination. Each dose delivered 300 ug of mutant IDH1 20-mer peptide subcutaneously with imiquimod. Sequenced by immunoSEQ multiplex PCR; TCRdb stores in-frame clones only, minus some. The sample lists some 48,000 clones, roughly 78% occurring once. V was cut by 2 bases and J by 0 bases, with 10 bases left in between. CDR1 is LNHDA and CDR2 is SQIVND in the germline V gene (reference sequence). The CDR3 has 15 amino acids. The study's findings and limits: In around 93% of patients, immune responses induced by the vaccine occurred.

The V gene is TRBV19, the J gene TRBJ1-1; D is unresolved. This TCR was recovered from a woman between 35 and 50 years old with glioma. The starting material was PBMCs, obtained from a glioma patient whose treatment included an IDH1 peptide vaccine. The CDR3 region is CASSIWPSVNTEAFF. The CDR3, as DNA: TGTGCCAGTAGTATATGGCCCAGCGTGAACACTGAAGCTTTCTTT.